This is a list of T cell receptor beta chains from one sample in a study of blood T cell repertoires in COVID-19. Sequencing used immunoSEQ multiplex PCR; TCRdb keeps in-frame clones, though not all of them. The sample carries 170,000 or so clones, around 87% recorded once. Sequenced: peripheral blood. The receptor set was obtained from a man in his forties or fifties with active or convalescent COVID-19. Each CDR3 is given without its conserved first and last residue. Rows give clone size only sometimes, using once, few, many, or a class for an expanded clone.

TRBV25-1 . 12 ASSWGGSTDTQY
TRBV11-2 . 16 ASSLALGTGTMVETQY
TRBV2 . 12 ASTEAGVDYGYT
TRBV6-2/TRBV6-3 . 14 ASSSLASSGGYEQY
TRBV15 . 12 ATSRGGEGYGYT
TRBV6-5 . 11 ASSYRRPGTIY
TRBV5-4 . 13 ASSRGQPMNTEAF
TRBV15 . 14 ATSRSGQGNTDTQY
TRBV19 . 15 ASSIKSIGQLPYGYT
TRBV7-8 many 13 ASSRDRGPSQPQH
TRBV7-3 . 10 ASSSQQNEQF
TRBV27 . 11 ASSWDRDYGYT
TRBV15 . 13 ATSRDQRRGETQY
TRBV5-3 . 19 ARWRANVGTESNNSNQPQH
TRBV7-6 . 11 ASSQRLQETQY
TRBV10-3 . 11 AIKGQGGQPQH
TRBV12-3/TRBV12-4 . 11 ASSLGHNTEAF
TRBV12-3/TRBV12-4 . 11 ASRLAGAGELF
TRBV19 . 11 ASSIGGRQPQH
TRBV12-3/TRBV12-4 . 10 ASKGGGEKLF
TRBV10-1 once 11 ASSRGQGSPLH
TRBV27 . 13 ASSRRDTRDTEAF
TRBV29-1 . 12 SIVKRGSYNEQF
TRBV21-1 . 15 ASSKGFGREFRETQY
TRBV5-1 . 14 ASSLGDRAWGETQY
TRBV27 . 12 ASSPAGGQQPQH
TRBV5-1 . 15 ASSLLGARPGGETQY
TRBV4-1 . 13 ASSQGLELWHEQF
TRBV7-3 . 12 ASSLLGQADTQY
TRBV7-8 . 15 ASSWEEGPKNTDTQY
TRBV6-5 . 12 ASSLTPREVEAF
TRBV5-1 few 12 ASRQGSYNSPLH
TRBV7-6 . 15 ASSHPTGGASYNEQF
TRBV9 . 13 ASSSGQGPYNEQF
TRBV5-1 . 11 ASKQGGGTEAF
TRBV28 once 12 ASSSQGAPSGYT
TRBV4-3 once 11 ASSQGTGDGYT
TRBV12-3/TRBV12-4 . 11 ASSLGGPETQY
TRBV19 . 10 ASSILPYEQF
TRBV5-1 . 14 ASSFDPAGGYNEQF
TRBV7-8 . 14 ASSPLRQGTTYEQY
TRBV27 . 13 ASSLGQRGSNEQF
TRBV7-9 . 14 ASSRDIYSSYNEQF
TRBV19 . 13 ASSIRGTGSYEQY
TRBV19 once 13 ASSIRAGGSGELF
TRBV5-4 . 15 ASSLEHLDRSNSPLH
TRBV7-2 . 13 ASSLGGGPGRGYT
TRBV14 . 14 ASSQVWRGGQDTQY
TRBV9 . 12 ASSVGPEKETQY
TRBV11-3 . 15 ASSPPIAGVRLETQY
TRBV12-3/TRBV12-4 few 9 ASRQSRAQH
TRBV19 . 13 ASSPFTGAGNTIY
TRBV2 . 13 ASSERASSGNTIY
TRBV7-2 . 14 ASSSLSGGPYNEQF
TRBV2 . 14 ASSDLEQGSNQPQH
TRBV30 . 13 AWSHFDRVAGELF
TRBV6-5 . 10 ASSRGPYEQY
TRBV6-6 . 13 ASSREEFSGNTIY
TRBV10-3 once 14 ATQPDLAGDTDTQY
TRBV5-1 . 11 ASSLTTGDEQY